This TCR beta chain appears in the sequencing data of a study of shared clonotypes between healthy human individuals. TCRdb keeps only in-frame clones here, not all; method: immunoSEQ multiplex PCR. Here the sample spans 2 million to 3 million clones, approximately 94% being singletons. Notes on the study in general: Non-shared clonotypes showed lower generation probabilities than clonotypes common to all four donors.

Free of recent acute infections or vaccinations, the donors were healthy HIV-negative adults. Within Nashville, Tennessee resided all donors, each a Caucasian adult. Both subsets, CD45RA+ naive and CD45RA-negative memory, were split from the CD4+ cells. V gave up 1 base and J gave up 5 bases, with 15 bases separating them. Germline V lookup: CDR1 LNHDA, CDR2 SQIVND (reference sequence). The CDR3 length is 16 residues. As concerns this clone: Its antigen is not known.

Source material: naive CD4+ T cells from PBMCs. Subset here: CD45RA+ positively selected. This receptor was identified in a man in his late teens or twenties in good health. Some clones in this sample may be carry-over from other donors' samples. The V and J genes are TRBV19 and TRBJ1-5; weak D call: TRBD1 (5 bases). CDR3 DNA sequence: TGTGCCAGTAGTATAGGGTTGGGGACGCGGGATCAGCCCCAGCATTTT. It yields the protein CASSIGLGTRDQPQHF. Looking up the rest from reference TRBV19 and TRBJ1-5 gives the full variable domain: DGGITQSPKYLFRKEGQNVTLSCEQNLNHDAMYWYRQDPGQGLRLIYYSQIVNDFQKGDIAEGYSVSREKKESFPLTVTSAQKNPTAFYLCASSIGLGTRDQPQHFGDGTRLSIL.